The entry below describes one TCR beta chain. This clonotype was seen repeatedly, ten times or more. It has no known antigen specificity. Qualities for individual bases were not recorded, and no much larger clone is one base off. These data originate in a study of T cell repertoires in cytomegalovirus infection (dated by TCRdb to between 2019 and 2020). As for the study more broadly: Because public TCR beta signatures pointed to carriage of CMV infection together with the matching HLA type, the HLA type of each donor mattered for the analysis.

Study-level results and caveats: Cumulative frequency of public TCR beta family members discriminated carriers of CMV infection plus the relevant HLA type in this cohort and an independent roughly 350-donor cohort. The ex vivo response was dominated by HLA-C-restricted CMV-specific TCR beta clonotypes, which also provided the single most frequent clonotype in two of eight donors.

This sample was sequenced with an Illumina HiSeq 1500. TCRdb reprocessed the public reads (quality trimming at Q25 with fastp, clone calling with MiXCR) and kept in-frame beta chains. Every CDR3 protein is listed once, alongside the most common genes and DNA of its rows. The sample records approximately 240,000 distinct CDR3 sequences, 12% of which are singletons. Approximately 1.6% of the sample lies in the top ten. Sequencing was carried out using PBMCs. The source of this sequence is a human donor in good health (CMV status not recorded). Some clones in this sample may be carry-over from other donors' samples.

The CDR3 has the sequence CASSLLGGGGRSTDTQYF. The DNA is TGTGCCAGCAGCCTCCTTGGGGGCGGGGGGCGGAGCACAGATACGCAGTATTTT. The chain is made from TRBV4-2 and TRBJ2-3; 8 middle bases align to TRBD2. Trimming accounts for 4 bases at V and 0 bases at J, while the number of junction bases matched to no gene is 12. Inclusive of the bounding cysteine and phenylalanine, the CDR3 is 18 residues long. The read is trimmed to its CDR3 DNA, 54 bases read in frame from base 1. CDR1 and CDR2 are read off the germline V gene as LGHNA and YNFKEQ.